The source of this T cell receptor (beta chain) is a study of blood T cell repertoires in COVID-19. Across the whole study: There were acute and convalescent COVID-19 samples, and they came from the United States, Italy and Spain. T cells, B-cell-depleted T cells, or PBMCs supplied cDNA or gDNA.

Original processing notes: The assay estimated nucleated cells by amplifying reference gene primers. Repertoires were generated with immunoSEQ multiplex PCR, while TCRdb's copy carries only in-frame clones and drops some. V and J calls and clone size are as listed in that table; D and trimming were resolved from the DNA. The top ten clones hold nearly 5% of a sample with 90,000 to 120,000 clones, more than 80% of them seen once. The sequencing sample was made of peripheral blood. This TCR derives from a man aged 40-55 years with active or convalescent COVID-19.

CDR3 coding DNA: TGTGCCAGCAGCTTGGGGCAGGAAAAAAACATTCAGTACTTC. Translating it yields CASSLGQEKNIQYF. This chain connects TRBV5-4 to TRBJ2-4; no firm D call. The CDR3 has 14 residues. The V end lost 0 bases, the J end lost 4 bases, and 8 bases lay between the germline ends. Germline assignment: CDR1 SGHNT and CDR2 YYREEE (reference sequence).